This T cell receptor beta chain was observed in a study of STAT5B mutations in CD4+ large granular lymphocyte leukemia. Broader study findings: Main leukemic clonotypes were patient-specific, but roughly 25% appeared at low frequency elsewhere. Compared with healthy controls (2/35), patient top clones favored TRBV06 (8/27).

This was a survey-level run. The data were produced by immunoSEQ multiplex PCR, yet TCRdb's version contains in-frame clones alone and is incomplete. The table includes about 24,000 clones, roughly 78% detected once. Trimming removed 5 bases from V and 2 bases from J, with 19 bases in between. The germline gives CDR1 MDHEN, CDR2 SYDVKM. The CDR3 runs 17 residues. On this clone itself: Its antigen is unknown.

This chain connects TRBV28 to TRBJ1-5; D might be TRBD1 (5 bases). The receptor's source is a human donor in good health. Material: CD4+ T cells from blood buffy coats. DNA for the CDR3: TGTGCCAGCAGTCGGCCGGGGCAGGGAGGACGCAATCAGCCCCAGCATTTT. Protein: CASSRPGQGGRNQPQHF.